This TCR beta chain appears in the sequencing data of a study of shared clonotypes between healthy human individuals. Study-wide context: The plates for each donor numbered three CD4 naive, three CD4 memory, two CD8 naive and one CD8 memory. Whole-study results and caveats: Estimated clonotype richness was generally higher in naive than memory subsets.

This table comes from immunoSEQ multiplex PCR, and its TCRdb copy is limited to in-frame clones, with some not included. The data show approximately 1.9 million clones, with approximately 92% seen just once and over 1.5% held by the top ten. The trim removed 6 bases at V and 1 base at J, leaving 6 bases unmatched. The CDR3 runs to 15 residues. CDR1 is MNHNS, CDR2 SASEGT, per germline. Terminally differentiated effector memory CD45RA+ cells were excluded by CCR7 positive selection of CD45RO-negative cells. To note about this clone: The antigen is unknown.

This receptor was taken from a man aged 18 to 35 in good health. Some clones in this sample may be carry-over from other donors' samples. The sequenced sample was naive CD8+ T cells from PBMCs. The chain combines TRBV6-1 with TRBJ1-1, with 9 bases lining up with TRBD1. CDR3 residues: CASRWTGAKNTEAFF. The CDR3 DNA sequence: TGTGCCAGCAGATGGACAGGGGCTAAGAACACTGAAGCTTTCTTT.